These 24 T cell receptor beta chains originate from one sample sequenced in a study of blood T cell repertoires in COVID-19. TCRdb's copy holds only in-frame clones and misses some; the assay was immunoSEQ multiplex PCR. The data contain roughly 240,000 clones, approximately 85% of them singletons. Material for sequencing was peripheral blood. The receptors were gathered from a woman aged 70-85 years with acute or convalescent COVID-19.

The CDR3, as DNA: TGTGCCAGCAGTCGGGAAATCTACAATGAGCAGTTCTTC. It specifies CASSREIYNEQFF. The rearrangement joins TRBV4-2 to TRBJ2-1; D is possibly TRBD2 (5 bases). V was clipped by 6 bases and J by 3 bases, with 9 bases between them. This CDR3 has 13 amino acids. CDR1 is LGHNA, CDR2 YNFKEQ, per germline.

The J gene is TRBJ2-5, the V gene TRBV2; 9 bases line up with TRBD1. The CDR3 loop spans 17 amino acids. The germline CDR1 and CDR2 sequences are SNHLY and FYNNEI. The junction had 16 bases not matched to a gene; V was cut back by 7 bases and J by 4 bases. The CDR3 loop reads CASKSLPGTGKGETQYF. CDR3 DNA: TGTGCCAGCAAAAGCCTCCCCGGGACAGGGAAGGGAGAGACCCAGTACTTC.

The CDR3 DNA is TGCGCCAGCAGCTTGGCCGCGACTAGCGGCTACGAGCAGTACTTC. This gives the protein CASSLAATSGYEQYF. The chain links TRBV5-1 to TRBJ2-7, with 9 bases fitting TRBD2. The CDR3 is made up of 15 amino acids. Trimming took 0 bases from V and 3 from J; bases not matched to a gene: 4. CDR1 SGHRS and CDR2 YFSETQ come from the germline V gene. Full variable domain (outside the CDR3, taken from reference TRBV5-1 and TRBJ2-7): KAGVTQTPRYLIKTRGQQVTLSCSPISGHRSVSWYQQTPGQGLQFLFEYFSETQRNKGNFPGRFSGRQFSNSRSEMNVSTLELGDSALYLCASSLAATSGYEQYFGPGTRLTVT.

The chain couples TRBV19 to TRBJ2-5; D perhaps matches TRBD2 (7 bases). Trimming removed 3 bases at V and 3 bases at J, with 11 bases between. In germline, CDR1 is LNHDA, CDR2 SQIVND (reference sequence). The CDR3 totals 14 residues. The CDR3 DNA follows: TGTGCCAGTAGTATTAGGGGGGGGAAAGAGACCCAGTACTTC. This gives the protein CASSIRGGKETQYF.

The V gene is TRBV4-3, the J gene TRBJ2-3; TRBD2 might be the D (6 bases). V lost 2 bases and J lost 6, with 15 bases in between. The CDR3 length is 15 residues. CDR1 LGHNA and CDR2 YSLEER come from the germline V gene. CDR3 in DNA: TGCGCCAGCAGCCAAAGGGACGGACGGGGGGATACGCAGTATTTT. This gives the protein CASSQRDGRGDTQYF.

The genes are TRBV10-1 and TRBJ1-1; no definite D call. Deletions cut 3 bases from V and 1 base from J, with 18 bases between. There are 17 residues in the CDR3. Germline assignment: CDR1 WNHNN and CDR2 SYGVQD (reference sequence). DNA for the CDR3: TGCGCCAGCAGTGAACCACCTCAAGGAGAGAAGAACACTGAAGCTTTCTTT. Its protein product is CASSEPPQGEKNTEAFF.

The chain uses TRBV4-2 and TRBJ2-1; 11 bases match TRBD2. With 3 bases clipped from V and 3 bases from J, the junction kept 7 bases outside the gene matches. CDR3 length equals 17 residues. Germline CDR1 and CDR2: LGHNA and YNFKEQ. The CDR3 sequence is CASSQGPLAGVYNEQFF. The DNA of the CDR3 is TGTGCCAGCAGCCAGGGTCCACTAGCGGGGGTCTACAATGAGCAGTTCTTC.

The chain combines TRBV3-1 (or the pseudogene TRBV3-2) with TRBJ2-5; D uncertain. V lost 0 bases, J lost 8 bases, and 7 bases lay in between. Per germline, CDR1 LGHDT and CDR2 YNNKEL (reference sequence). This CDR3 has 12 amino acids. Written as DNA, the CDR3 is TGTGCCAGCAGCCAAGATGTAGTAACCCAGTACTTC. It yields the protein CASSQDVVTQYF.

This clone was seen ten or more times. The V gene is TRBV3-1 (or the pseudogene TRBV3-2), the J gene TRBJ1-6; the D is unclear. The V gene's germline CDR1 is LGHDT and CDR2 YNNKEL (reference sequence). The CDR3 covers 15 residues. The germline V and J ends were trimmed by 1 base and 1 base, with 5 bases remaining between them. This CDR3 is CASSQVASYNSPLHF. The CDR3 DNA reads TGTGCCAGCAGCCAAGTGGCATCCTATAATTCACCCCTCCACTTT.

CDR3 in amino acids: CASISLGLLNTGELFF. DNA of the CDR3: TGTGCCAGTATATCGCTGGGCCTTTTGAACACCGGGGAGCTGTTTTTT. The chain uses TRBV19 and TRBJ2-2; D is undetermined. The CDR3 sequence is 16 residues long. Germline-derived CDR1 and CDR2 are LNHDA and SQIVND (reference sequence). V was pared by 7 bases and J by 1 base, with 16 bases between. Full variable domain (missing parts from reference TRBV19 and TRBJ2-2): DGGITQSPKYLFRKEGQNVTLSCEQNLNHDAMYWYRQDPGQGLRLIYYSQIVNDFQKGDIAEGYSVSREKKESFPLTVTSAQKNPTAFYLCASISLGLLNTGELFFGEGSRLTVL.

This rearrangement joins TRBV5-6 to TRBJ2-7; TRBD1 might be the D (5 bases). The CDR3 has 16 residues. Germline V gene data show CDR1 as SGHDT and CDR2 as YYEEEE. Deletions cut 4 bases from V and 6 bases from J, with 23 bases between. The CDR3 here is CASSTYRSSVTGEQYF. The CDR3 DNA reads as TGTGCCAGCAGCACCTACAGGTCATCGGTTACGGGCGAGCAGTACTTC.

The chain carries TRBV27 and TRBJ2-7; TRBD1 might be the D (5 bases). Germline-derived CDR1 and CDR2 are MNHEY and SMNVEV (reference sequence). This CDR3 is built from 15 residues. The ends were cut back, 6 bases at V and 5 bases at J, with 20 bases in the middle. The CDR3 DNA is TGTGCCAGCAGGCCCAACAGGCCTCGCCCGAACGAGCAGTACTTC. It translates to CASRPNRPRPNEQYF.

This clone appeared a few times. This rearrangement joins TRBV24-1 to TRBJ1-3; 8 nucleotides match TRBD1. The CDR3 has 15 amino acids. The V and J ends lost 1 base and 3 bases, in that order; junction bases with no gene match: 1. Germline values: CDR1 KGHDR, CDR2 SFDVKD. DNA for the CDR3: TGTGCCACCAGTGATTTTGACAGGGGTGGAAACACCATATATTTT. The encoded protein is CATSDFDRGGNTIYF.

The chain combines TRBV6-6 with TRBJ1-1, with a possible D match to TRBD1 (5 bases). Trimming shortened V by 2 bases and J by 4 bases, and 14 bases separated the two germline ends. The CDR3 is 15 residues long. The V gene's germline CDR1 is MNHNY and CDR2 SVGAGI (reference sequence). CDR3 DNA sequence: TGTGCCAGCAGTTACGGGGTTCAGGGACTCACTGAAGCTTTCTTT. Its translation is CASSYGVQGLTEAFF.

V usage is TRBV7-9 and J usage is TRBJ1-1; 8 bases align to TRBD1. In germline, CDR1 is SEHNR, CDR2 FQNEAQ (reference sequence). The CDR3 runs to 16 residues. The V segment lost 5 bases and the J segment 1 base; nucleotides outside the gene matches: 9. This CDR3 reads CASSNGQGGSNTEAFF. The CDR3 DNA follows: TGTGCCAGCAGCAATGGACAGGGAGGCTCGAACACTGAAGCTTTCTTT.

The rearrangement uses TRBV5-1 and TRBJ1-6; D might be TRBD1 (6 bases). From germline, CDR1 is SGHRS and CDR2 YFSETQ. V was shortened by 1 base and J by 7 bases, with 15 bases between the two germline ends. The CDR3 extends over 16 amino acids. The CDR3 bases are TGCGCCAGCAGCTTGACCCCCGGGACACTAAATTCACCCCTCCACTTT. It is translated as CASSLTPGTLNSPLHF.

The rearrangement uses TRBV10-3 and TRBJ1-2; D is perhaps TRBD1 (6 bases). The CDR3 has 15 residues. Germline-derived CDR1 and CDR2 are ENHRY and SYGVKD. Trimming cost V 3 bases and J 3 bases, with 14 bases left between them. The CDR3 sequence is CAISDLGGRDYGYTF. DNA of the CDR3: TGTGCCATCAGTGACCTCGGGGGGCGCGACTATGGCTACACCTTC.

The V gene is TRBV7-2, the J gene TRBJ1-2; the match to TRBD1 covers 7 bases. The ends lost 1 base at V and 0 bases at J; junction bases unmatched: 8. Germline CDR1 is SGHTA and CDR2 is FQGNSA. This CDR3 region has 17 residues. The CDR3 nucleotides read TGTGCCAGCAGCTTAGATGGGGACAGTCGACCTAACTATGGCTACACCTTC. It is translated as CASSLDGDSRPNYGYTF. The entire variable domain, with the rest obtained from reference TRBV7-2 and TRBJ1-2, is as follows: GAGVSQSPSNKVTEKGKDVELRCDPISGHTALYWYRQSLGQGLEFLIYFQGNSAPDKSGLPSDRFSAERTGGSVSTLTIQRTQQEDSAVYLCASSLDGDSRPNYGYTFGSGTRLTVV.

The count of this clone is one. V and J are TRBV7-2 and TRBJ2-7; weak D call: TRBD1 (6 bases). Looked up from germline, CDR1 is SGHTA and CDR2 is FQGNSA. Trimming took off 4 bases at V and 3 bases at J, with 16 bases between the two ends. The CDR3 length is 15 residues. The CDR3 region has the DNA TGTGCCAGCAGCTCGGACAGAGGTTTCTTCTACGAGCAGTACTTC. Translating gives CASSSDRGFFYEQYF.

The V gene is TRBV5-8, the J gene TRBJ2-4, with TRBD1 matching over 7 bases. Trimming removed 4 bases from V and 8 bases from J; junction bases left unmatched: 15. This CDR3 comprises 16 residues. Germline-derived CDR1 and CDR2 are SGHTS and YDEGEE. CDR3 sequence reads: CASSPRRQGGRYIQYF. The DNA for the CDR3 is TGTGCCAGCAGCCCCCGCAGACAGGGCGGAAGGTACATTCAGTACTTC.

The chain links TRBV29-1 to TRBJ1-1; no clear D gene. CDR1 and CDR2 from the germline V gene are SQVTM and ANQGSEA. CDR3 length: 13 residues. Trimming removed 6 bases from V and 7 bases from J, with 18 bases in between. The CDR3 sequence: CSVREGVYGEAFF. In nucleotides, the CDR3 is TGCAGCGTCCGGGAGGGAGTCTATGGTGAAGCTTTCTTT.

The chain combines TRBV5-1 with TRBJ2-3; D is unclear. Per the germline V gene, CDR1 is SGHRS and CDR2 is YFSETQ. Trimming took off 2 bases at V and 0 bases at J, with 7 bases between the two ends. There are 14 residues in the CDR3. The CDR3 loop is CASSFEASTDTQYF. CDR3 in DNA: TGCGCCAGCAGCTTCGAGGCTAGCACAGATACGCAGTATTTT.

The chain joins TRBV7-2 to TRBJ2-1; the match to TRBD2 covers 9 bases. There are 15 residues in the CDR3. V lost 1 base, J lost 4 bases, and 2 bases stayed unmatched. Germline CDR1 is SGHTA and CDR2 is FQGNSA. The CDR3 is CASSLGGGGYNEQFF. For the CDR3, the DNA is TGTGCCAGCAGCTTAGGCGGGGGGGGTTACAATGAGCAGTTCTTC.

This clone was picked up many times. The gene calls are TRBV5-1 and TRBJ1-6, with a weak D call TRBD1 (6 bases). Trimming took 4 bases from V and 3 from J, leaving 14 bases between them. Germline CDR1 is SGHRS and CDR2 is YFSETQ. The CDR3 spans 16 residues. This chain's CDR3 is CASSTGGRDYNSPLHF. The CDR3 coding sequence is TGCGCCAGCAGCACGGGGGGCCGTGACTATAATTCACCCCTCCACTTT.